This T cell receptor (beta chain) was found in a study of CD8 T cells in ankylosing spondylitis. Study conclusions and caveats: The clones that were linked to disease were reported to be significantly enriched in matched synovial fluid samples from ankylosing spondylitis patients.

This clonotype was counted between two and nine times. Its antigen is unknown. The length of the CDR3 is 16 residues. Germline V gene sequence: CDR1 DFQATT, CDR2 SNEGSKA (reference sequence). TCRdb ran MiXCR on the 5' RACE reads and lists one entry per CDR3 protein. The sample contains under 300,000 distinct CDR3 sequences, roughly 8.6% of which appear only once. This chain uses TRBV20-1 with TRBJ2-3; 14 nucleotides align to TRBD2. This receptor was obtained from a male donor with ankylosing spondylitis or in good health (not recorded which). The sample consisted of blood, either unsorted or a sorted T cell fraction (not recorded which). For the CDR3, the DNA is TGCAGCGGCGGGACTAGCGGGAGAGTTAGCACAGATACGCAGTATTTT. This sequence encodes CSGGTSGRVSTDTQYF.